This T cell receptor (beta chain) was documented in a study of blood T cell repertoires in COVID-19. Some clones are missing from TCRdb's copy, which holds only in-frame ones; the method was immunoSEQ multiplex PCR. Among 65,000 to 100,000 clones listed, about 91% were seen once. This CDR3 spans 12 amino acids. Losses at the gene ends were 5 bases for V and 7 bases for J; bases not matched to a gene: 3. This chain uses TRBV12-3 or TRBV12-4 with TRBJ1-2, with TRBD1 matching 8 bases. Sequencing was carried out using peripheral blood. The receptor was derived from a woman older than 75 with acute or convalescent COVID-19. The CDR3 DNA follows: TGTGCCAGCAGTCGGGACAGGCCTGGCTACACCTTC. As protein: CASSRDRPGYTF.